The entry that follows covers one T cell receptor (beta chain) sequence. Sequencing was performed with immunoSEQ multiplex PCR; in TCRdb, only in-frame clones are kept and a portion is missing. The sample consists of roughly 51,000 clones, 96% of them appearing once. The data derive from a study of T cells after somatic rescue of genetic block. V was shortened by 2 bases and J by 7 bases, with 5 bases between the two germline ends. CDR1 is MDHEN and CDR2 is SYDVKM in the germline V gene. The CDR3 loop spans 12 amino acids. This sequence was found in a child less than two years old. This chain uses TRBV28 with TRBJ1-4; D might be TRBD1 (5 bases). Material: peripheral blood mononuclear cells (PBMCs). The CDR3 DNA sequence: TGTGCCAGCAGTTTACAGGGTGAAAAACTGTTTTTT. Its protein product is CASSLQGEKLFF.